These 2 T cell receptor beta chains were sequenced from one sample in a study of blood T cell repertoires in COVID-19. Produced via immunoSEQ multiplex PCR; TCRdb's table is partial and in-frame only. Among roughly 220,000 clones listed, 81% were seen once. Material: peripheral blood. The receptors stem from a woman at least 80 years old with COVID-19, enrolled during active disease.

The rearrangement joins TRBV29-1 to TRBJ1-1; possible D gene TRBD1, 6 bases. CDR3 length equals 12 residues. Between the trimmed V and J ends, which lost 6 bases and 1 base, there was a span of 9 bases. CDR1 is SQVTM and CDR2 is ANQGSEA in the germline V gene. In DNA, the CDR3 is TGCAGCGTGGGACACCAGAACACTGAAGCTTTCTTT. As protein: CSVGHQNTEAFF.

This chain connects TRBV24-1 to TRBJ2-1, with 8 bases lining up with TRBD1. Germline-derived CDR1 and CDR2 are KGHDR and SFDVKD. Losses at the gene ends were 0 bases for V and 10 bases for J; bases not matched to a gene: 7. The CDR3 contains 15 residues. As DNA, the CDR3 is TGTGCCACCAGTGATTTGCAAATCACAGGGGGGGAGCAGTTCTTC. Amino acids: CATSDLQITGGEQFF.